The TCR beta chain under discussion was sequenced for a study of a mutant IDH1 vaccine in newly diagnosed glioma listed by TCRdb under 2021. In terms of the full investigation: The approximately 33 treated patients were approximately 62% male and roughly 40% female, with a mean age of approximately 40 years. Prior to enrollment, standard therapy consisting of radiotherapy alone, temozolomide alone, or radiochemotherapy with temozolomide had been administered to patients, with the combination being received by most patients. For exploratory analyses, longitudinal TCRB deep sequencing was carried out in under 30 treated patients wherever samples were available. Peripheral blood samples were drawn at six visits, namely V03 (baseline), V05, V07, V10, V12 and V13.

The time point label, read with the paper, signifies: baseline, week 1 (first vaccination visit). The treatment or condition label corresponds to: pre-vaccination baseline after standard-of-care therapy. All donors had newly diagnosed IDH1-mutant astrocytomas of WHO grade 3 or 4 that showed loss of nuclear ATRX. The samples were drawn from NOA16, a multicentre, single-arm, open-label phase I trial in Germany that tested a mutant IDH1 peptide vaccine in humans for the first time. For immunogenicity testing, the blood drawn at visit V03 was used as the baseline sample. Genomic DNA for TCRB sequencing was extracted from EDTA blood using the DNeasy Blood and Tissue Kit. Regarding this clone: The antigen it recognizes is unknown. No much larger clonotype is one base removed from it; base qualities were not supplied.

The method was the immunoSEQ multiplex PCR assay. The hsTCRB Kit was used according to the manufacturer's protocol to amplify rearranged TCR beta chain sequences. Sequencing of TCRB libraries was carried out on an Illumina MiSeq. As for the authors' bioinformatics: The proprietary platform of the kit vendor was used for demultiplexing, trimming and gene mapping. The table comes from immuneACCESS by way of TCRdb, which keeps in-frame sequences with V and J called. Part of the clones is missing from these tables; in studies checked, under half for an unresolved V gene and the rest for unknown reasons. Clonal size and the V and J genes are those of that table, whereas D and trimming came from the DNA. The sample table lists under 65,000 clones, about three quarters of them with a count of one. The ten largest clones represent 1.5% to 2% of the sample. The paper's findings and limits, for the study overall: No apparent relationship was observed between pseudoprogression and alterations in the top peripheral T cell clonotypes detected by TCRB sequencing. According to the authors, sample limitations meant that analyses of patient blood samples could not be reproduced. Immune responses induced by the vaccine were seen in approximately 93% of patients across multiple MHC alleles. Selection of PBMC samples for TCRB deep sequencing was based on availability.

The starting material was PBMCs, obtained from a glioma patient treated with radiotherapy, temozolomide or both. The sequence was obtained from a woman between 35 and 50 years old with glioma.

The CDR3 region: CASLDWPNQPQHF. The DNA sequence is given as TGTGCCAGCCTTGACTGGCCCAATCAGCCCCAGCATTTT. The sequence links TRBV6-1 to TRBJ1-5, with no confident D gene call. V is reduced by 8 bases and J by 3 bases, leaving a spacing of 11 bases between them. Spanning cysteine to phenylalanine, the CDR3 consists of 13 amino acids. The sequence is cut down to CDR3 DNA, 39 bases in frame from base 1. Sequences MNHNS (CDR1) and SASEGT (CDR2) are obtained from the germline V gene.